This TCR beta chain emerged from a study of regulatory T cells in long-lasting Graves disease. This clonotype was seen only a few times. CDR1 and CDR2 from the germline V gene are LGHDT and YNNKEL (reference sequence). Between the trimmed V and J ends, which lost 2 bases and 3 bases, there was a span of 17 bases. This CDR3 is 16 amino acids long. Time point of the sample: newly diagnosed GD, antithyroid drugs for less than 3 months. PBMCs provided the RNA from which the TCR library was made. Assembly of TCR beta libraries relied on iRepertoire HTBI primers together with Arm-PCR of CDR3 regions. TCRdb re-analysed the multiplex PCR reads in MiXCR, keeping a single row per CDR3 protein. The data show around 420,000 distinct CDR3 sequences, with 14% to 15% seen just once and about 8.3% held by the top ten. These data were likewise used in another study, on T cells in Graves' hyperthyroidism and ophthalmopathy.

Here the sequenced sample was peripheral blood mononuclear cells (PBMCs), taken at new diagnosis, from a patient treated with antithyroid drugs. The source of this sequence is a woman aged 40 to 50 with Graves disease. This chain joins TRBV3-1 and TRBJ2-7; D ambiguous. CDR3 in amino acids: CASSQTFRVTLYEQYF. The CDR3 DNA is TGTGCCAGCAGCCAAACCTTCCGGGTGACACTCTACGAGCAGTACTTC.